This entry describes one TCR beta chain. In the source study's methods: Estimates of nucleated cell counts were drawn from the amplification of reference gene primers. Sequencing was performed with immunoSEQ multiplex PCR; in TCRdb, only in-frame clones are kept and a portion is missing. That table furnishes V, J and clone size, whereas the DNA furnished D and trimming. The sample records about 120,000 clones, around 89% being singletons. The data originate from a study of blood T cell repertoires in COVID-19. Study-level background: The origin of the acute and convalescent COVID-19 samples was the United States, Italy and Spain. PBMCs, B-cell-depleted T cells, or T cells were the source of the cDNA or gDNA that made up the material.

One Seattle source followed patients from active infection through their disease course. Sequences were obtained from peripheral blood. This clonotype was obtained from a woman aged 60-75 years with COVID-19, enrolled during active disease.

CDR3 nucleotides: TGTGCCAGCAGCGACCCCACCGGGACAGGGGGGGGAAACACCATATATTTT. Its protein is CASSDPTGTGGGNTIYF. The V gene is TRBV9, the J gene TRBJ1-3; 11 positions agree with TRBD1. In germline, CDR1 is SGDLS, CDR2 YYNGEE. The CDR3 sequence is 17 residues long. V lost 3 bases and J lost 4; bases outside the gene matches: 9.